Here is one T cell receptor beta chain with its context. The data were produced by immunoSEQ multiplex PCR, yet TCRdb's version contains in-frame clones alone and is incomplete. Among fewer than 250,000 clones listed, around 87% were seen once. This sample was included in a study of blood T cell repertoires in COVID-19. Overall study: From the United States, Italy and Spain came samples of acute and convalescent COVID-19. Sources were T cells, B-cell-depleted T cells, or PBMCs; the material itself was cDNA or gDNA.

This CDR3 has 17 residues. Germline loops: CDR1 SGHKS, CDR2 YYEKEE (reference sequence). J gave up 0 bases and V 0 bases, and 6 bases lay outside the gene matches. This TCR came from a man aged 55 to 70 with acute or convalescent COVID-19. The sample comprised peripheral blood. The chain employs TRBV5-5 and TRBJ2-3, with 8 bases fitting TRBD2. The CDR3 DNA reads TGTGCCAGCAGCTTGGCCCCAGCGGGGGCTAGCACAGATACGCAGTATTTT. Amino acids: CASSLAPAGASTDTQYF.